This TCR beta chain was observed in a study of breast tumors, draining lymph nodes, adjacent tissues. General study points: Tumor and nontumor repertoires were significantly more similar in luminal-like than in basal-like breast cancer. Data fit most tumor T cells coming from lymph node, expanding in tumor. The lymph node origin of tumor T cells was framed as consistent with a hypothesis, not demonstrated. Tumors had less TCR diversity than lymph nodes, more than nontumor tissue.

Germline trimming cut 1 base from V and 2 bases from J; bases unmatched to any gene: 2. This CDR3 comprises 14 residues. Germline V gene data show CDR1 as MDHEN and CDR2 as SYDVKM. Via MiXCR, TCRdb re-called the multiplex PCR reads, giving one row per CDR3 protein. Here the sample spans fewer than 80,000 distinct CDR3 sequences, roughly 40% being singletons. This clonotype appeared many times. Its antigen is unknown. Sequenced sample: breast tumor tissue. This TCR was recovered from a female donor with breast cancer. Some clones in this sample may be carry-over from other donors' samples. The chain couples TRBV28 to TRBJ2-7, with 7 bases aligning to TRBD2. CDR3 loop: CASSLSAGAYEQYF. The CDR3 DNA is TGTGCCAGCAGTTTATCCGCGGGGGCCTACGAGCAGTACTTC.